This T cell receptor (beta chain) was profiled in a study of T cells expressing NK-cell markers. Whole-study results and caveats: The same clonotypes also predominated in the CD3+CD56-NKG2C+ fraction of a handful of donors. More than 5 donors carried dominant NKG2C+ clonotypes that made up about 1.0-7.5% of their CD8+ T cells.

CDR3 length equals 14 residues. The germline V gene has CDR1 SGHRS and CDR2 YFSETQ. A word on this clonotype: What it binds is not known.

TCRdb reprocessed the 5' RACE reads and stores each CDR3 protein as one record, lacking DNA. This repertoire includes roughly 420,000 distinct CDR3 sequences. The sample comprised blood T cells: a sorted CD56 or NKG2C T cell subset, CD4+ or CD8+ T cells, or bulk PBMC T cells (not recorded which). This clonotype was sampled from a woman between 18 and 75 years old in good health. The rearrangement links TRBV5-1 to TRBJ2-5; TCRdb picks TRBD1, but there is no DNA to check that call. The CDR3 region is CASSRDSLQETQYF.